This TCR beta chain was observed in a study of blood T cells in healthy people across ages. This clonotype showed up many times. What it binds is unknown. Aged roughly 6 to 100, donors were systemically healthy Caucasians from Russia. Each sample gave at least 6 million isolated PBMCs. A second PCR of roughly 7 to 11 cycles used a sample-barcoded 5' primer and a J-beta primer mix. TCRdb passed the 5' RACE reads through MiXCR, listing each CDR3 protein once. The sample consists of some 790,000 distinct CDR3 sequences, around 26% of them appearing once. The CDR3 is 13 residues long. From germline, CDR1 is SGHDN and CDR2 FVKESK. V gave up 8 bases and J gave up 0 bases, with 11 bases separating them. General study results and limits: Naive T cell percentage showed a strong correlation with TCR beta diversity. Among long-lived donors, naive CD4+ cells were more numerous and diversity higher than in aged donors.

Sequenced material: blood. The clonotype comes from a woman over 75 in good health. The chain uses TRBV14 and TRBJ2-7; maybe TRBD2 (5 bases). CDR3 in DNA: TGTGCCAGCGCCCGGGGAAGCTCCTACGAGCAGTACTTC. Its translation: CASARGSSYEQYF. The complete variable domain, with remaining parts taken from reference TRBV14 and TRBJ2-7, reads EAGVTQFPSHSVIEKGQTVTLRCDPISGHDNLYWYRRVMGKEIKFLLHFVKESKQDESGMPNNRFLAERTGGTYSTLKVQPAELEDSGVYFCASARGSSYEQYFGPGTRLTVT.